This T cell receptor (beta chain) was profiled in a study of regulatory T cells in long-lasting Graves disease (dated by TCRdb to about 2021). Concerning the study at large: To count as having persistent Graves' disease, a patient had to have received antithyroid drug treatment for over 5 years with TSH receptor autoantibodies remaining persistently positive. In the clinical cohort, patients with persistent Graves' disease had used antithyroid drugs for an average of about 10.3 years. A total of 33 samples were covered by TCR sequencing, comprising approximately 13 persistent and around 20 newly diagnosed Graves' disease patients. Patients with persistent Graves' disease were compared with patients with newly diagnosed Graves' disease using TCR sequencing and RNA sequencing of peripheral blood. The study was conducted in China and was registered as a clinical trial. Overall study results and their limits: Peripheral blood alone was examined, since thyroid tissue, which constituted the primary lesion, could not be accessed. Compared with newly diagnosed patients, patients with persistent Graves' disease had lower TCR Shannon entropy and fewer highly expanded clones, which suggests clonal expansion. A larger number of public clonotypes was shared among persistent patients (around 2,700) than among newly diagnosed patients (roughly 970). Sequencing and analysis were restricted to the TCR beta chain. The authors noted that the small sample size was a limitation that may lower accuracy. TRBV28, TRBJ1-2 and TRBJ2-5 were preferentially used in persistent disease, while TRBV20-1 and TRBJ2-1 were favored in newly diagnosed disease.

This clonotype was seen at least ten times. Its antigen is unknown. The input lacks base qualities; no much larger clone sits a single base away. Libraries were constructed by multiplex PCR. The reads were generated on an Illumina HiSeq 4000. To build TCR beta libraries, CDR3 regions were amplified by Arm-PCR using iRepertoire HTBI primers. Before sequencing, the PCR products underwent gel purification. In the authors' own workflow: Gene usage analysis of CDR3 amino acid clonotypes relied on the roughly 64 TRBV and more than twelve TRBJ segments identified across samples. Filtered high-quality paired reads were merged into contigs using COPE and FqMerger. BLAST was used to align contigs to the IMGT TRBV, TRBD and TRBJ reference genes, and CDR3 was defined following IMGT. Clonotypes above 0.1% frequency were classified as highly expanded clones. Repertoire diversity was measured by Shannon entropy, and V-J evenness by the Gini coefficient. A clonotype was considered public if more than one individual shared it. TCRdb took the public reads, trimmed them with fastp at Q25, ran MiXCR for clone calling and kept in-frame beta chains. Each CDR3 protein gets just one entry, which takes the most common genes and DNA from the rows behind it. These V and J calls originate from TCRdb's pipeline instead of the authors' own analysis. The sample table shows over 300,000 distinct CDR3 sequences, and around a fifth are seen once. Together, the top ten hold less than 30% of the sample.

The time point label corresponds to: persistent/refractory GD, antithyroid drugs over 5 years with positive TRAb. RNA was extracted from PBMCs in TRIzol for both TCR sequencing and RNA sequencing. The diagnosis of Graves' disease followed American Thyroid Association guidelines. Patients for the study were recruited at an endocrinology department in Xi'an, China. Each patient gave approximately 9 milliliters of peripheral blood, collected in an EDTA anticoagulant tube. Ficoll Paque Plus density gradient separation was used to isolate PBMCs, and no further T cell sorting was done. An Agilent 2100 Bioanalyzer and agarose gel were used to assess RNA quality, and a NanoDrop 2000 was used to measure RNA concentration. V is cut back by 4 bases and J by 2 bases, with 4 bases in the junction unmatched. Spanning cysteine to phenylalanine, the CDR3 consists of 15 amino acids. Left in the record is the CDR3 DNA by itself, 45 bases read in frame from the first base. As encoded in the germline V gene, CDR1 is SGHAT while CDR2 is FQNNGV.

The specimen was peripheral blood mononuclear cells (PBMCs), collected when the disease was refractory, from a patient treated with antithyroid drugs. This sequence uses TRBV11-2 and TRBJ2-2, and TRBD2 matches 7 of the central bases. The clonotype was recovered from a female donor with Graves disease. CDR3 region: CASSSRDYNTGELFF. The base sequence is TGTGCCAGCAGCTCTCGGGACTACAACACCGGGGAGCTGTTTTTT.